The 3 T cell receptor beta chains below come from one sample, sequenced in a study of T-cell memory formation after mild COVID-19. One entry per CDR3 protein, called by TCRdb with MiXCR from the 5' RACE reads. Among fewer than 600,000 distinct CDR3 sequences, about a fifth were seen once, and the ten largest hold around 9.2%. The specimen was PBMCs or a T cell subset sorted from them (not recorded which). These receptors originate from an adult woman who had mild COVID-19 (a few samples of this study predate the infection). Cell type and time point are not known.

This clonotype was seen more than once but under ten times. The chain is built from TRBV15 and TRBJ2-4; no reliable D call. Germline CDR1 is LNHNV and CDR2 is YYDKDF (reference sequence). The V gene lost 7 bases and the J gene lost 6 bases, with 13 bases spanning the gap. CDR3 length equals 13 residues. CDR3 residues: CATNFQIGNIQYF. Written as DNA, the CDR3 is TGTGCCACCAACTTTCAGATCGGAAACATTCAGTACTTC.

CDR3 sequence (DNA): TGTGCCAGCAGCTTAGTTCCGGGTGCGGGCCCAGAGACCCAGTACTTC. It codes for CASSLVPGAGPETQYF. The V call is TRBV7-6, the J call TRBJ2-5; maybe TRBD2 (5 bases). This CDR3 spans 16 amino acids. The V and J ends lost 1 base and 4 bases respectively, with 16 bases between them. Germline CDR1 SGHVS, CDR2 FNYEAQ.

The V and J genes are TRBV20-1 and TRBJ2-7; D perhaps matches TRBD1 (5 bases). Trimming cost V 1 base and J 2 bases, with 18 bases left between them. This CDR3 region has 16 residues. Germline-derived CDR1 and CDR2 are DFQATT and SNEGSKA (reference sequence). The CDR3 region is CSARGNRQLIPYEQYF. The CDR3 DNA is TGCAGTGCTAGAGGGAACCGACAGCTCATCCCCTACGAGCAGTACTTC.